Sequencing of this TCR beta chain was carried out in a study of cytomegalovirus exposure and HLA in healthy donors. Germline assignment: CDR1 SGHRS and CDR2 YFSETQ. The CDR3 length is 17 residues. Trimming at V came to 8 bases and at J to 7 bases, leaving 19 bases not matched to a gene. Study conclusions and caveats: There were around 160 TCR beta chains listed as cytomegalovirus-associated. A few CMV-associated chains proved CMV antigen-specific in vitro. For cytomegalovirus status, the classifier reportedly gave diagnoses with high specificity and sensitivity. Subsequent analysis of the 100 to 150 validation repertoires found a tendency for first-cohort TCR clusters to co-occur.

The method was immunoSEQ multiplex PCR; TCRdb's version includes in-frame clones alone and lacks a portion of them. The sample holds approximately 54,000 clones, about 92% seen once. This clone was recorded a few times. Its target is not known. The gene calls are TRBV5-1 and TRBJ2-7; 12 nucleotides match TRBD2. The sequence derives from a young woman in good health and CMV-seropositive. The sequenced material came from PBMCs. CDR3 sequence reads: CASNQGQRTSGAGEQYF. DNA of the CDR3: TGCGCCAGTAACCAGGGTCAGCGGACTAGCGGGGCCGGGGAGCAGTACTTC.